This record looks at one T cell receptor (beta chain) sequence and its context. What it recognizes is unknown. At the DNA level, this CDR3 is encoded by other sequences in the same sample as well. V was pared by 2 bases and J by 2 bases, with 3 bases of the junction left unmatched. The CDR3 consists of 14 residues. Germline V CDR1 and CDR2: SGHTA, FQGNSA. The data are from a study of shared clonotypes between healthy human individuals. Findings and limits, study-wide: Richness estimates generally favored naive over memory subsets. With several donors compared, 4% to 5% of naive CD4 clonotypes were shared.

The naive CD8 subset, CD45RO-negative cells positively selected for CCR7, excluded terminally differentiated effector memory CD45RA+ cells. Donors were healthy HIV-negative adults without recent acute infections or vaccinations. Some clones are missing from TCRdb's copy, which holds only in-frame ones; the method was immunoSEQ multiplex PCR. The sample carries around 2.1 million clones, approximately 94% recorded once. This TCR derives from a man younger than 30 in good health. Some clones in this sample may be carry-over from other donors' samples. Sequencing was done on a sample of naive CD8+ T cells from PBMCs. The chain carries TRBV7-2 and TRBJ2-7; 7 nucleotides align to TRBD1. CDR3 residues: CASSLTGVAYEQYF. CDR3 coding DNA: TGTGCCAGCAGCTTAACAGGGGTGGCCTACGAGCAGTACTTC.